This T cell receptor beta chain came from a study of radiation and T cells in renal cell carcinoma. Time point defined: blood 4 weeks post-SBRT, at nephrectomy. Treatment noted: 15 Gy SBRT to primary tumor, nephrectomy 4 weeks later. This renal cell carcinoma was of the clear cell type. Clones were sequenced by immunoSEQ multiplex PCR, and TCRdb holds only the in-frame ones, with some missing. The sample lists about 170,000 clones, around 89% seen once, with around 11% in the top ten. The V gene lost 6 bases and the J gene lost 8 bases, with 13 bases spanning the gap. The CDR3 loop spans 13 amino acids. Per germline, CDR1 MNHEY and CDR2 SVGAGI.

V gene TRBV6-5 combines with J gene TRBJ1-4; D ambiguous. The starting material was blood, obtained from a patient whose treatment included radiotherapy and nephrectomy. This TCR was sampled from a woman aged 45-65 years with renal cell carcinoma. The CDR3 spells CASSATWEEKLFF. The CDR3 nucleotides are TGTGCCAGCAGCGCGACATGGGAGGAAAAACTGTTTTTT.